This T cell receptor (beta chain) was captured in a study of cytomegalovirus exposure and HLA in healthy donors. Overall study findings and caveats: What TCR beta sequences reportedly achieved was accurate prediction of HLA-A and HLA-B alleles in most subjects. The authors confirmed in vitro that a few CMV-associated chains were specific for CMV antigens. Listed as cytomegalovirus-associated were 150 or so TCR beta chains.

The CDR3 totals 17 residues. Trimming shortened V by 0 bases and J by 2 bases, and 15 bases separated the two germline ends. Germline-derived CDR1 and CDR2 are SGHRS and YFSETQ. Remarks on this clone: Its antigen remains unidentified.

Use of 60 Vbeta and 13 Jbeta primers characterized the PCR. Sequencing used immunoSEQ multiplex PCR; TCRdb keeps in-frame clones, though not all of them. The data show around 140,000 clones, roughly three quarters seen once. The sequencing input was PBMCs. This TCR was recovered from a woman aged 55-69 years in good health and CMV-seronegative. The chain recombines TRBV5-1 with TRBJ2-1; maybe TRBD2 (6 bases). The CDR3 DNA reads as TGCGCCAGCAGCTTGGTCGGCGGGGCAGAGCCCTACAATGAGCAGTTCTTC. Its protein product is CASSLVGGAEPYNEQFF.